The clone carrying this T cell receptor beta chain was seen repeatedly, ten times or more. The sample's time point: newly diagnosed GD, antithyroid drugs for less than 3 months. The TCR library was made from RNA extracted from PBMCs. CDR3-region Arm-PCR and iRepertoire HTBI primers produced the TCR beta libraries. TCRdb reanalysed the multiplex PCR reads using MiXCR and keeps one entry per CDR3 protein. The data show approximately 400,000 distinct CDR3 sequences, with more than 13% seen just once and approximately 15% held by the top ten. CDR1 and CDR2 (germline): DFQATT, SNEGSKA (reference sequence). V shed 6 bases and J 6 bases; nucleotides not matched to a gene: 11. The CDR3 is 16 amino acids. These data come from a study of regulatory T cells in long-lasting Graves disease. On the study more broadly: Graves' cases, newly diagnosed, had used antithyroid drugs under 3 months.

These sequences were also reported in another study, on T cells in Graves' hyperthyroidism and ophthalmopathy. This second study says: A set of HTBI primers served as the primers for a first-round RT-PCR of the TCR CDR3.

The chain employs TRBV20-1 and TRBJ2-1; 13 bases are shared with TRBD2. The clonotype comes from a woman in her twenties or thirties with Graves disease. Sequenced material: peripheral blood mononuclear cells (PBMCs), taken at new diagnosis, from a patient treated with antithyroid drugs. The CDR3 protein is CSAHMTSGRWGNEQFF. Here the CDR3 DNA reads TGCAGTGCGCACATGACTAGCGGGAGGTGGGGCAATGAGCAGTTCTTC.